This section outlines one T cell receptor (beta chain) sequence together with its context. As yet, its antigen is unknown. CDR1 LGHNT and CDR2 FRNRAP come from the germline V gene. V was pared by 1 base and J by 3 bases, with 8 bases of the junction left unmatched. This CDR3 has 16 amino acids. This entry comes from a study of vaccination effects on CD4 cells after COVID-19. Sequenced by immunoSEQ multiplex PCR; TCRdb stores in-frame clones only, minus some. This table has 40,000 to 55,000 clones, about 80% appearing once. With approximately 10 days of culture completed, CD4+ T cells were isolated. PCR-confirmed SARS-CoV-2 infection occurred in the person between March and December 2020. Every participant took two doses of the BNT162b2 or mRNA-1273 vaccine. General study points: Convalescent patients in the study were few, and early post-infection timepoints were absent.

The genes are TRBV12-5 and TRBJ1-1, with TRBD1 identical over 7 bases. The sequencing used CD4+ T cells from PBMCs cultured without peptide, collected after COVID-19 vaccination. The receptor was derived from a human donor who had a prior SARS-CoV-2 infection. The CDR3 DNA sequence: TGTGCTAGTGGTTTGGGACACCCCCAGGGGGACACTGAAGCTTTCTTT. It specifies CASGLGHPQGDTEAFF. Full variable domain (outside the CDR3, taken from reference TRBV12-5 and TRBJ1-1): DARVTQTPRHKVTEMGQEVTMRCQPILGHNTVFWYRQTMMQGLELLAYFRNRAPLDDSGMPKDRFSAEMPDATLATLKIQPSEPRDSAVYFCASGLGHPQGDTEAFFGQGTRLTVV.